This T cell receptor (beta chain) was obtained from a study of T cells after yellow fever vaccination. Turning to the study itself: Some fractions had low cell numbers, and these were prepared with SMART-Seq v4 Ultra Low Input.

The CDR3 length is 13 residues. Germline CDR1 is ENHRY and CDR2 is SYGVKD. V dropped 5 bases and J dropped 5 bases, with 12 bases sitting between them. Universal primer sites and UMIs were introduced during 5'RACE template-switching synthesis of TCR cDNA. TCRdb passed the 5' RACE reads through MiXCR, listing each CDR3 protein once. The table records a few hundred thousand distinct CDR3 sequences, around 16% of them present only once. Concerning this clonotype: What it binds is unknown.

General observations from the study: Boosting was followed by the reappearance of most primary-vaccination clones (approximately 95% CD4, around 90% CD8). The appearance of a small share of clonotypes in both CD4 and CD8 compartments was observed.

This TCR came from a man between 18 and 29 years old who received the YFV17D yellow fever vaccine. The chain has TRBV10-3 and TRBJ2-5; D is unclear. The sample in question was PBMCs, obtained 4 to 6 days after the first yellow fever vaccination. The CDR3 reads CAISKPGRETQYF. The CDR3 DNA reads TGTGCCATCAGTAAGCCGGGTCGGGAGACCCAGTACTTC.